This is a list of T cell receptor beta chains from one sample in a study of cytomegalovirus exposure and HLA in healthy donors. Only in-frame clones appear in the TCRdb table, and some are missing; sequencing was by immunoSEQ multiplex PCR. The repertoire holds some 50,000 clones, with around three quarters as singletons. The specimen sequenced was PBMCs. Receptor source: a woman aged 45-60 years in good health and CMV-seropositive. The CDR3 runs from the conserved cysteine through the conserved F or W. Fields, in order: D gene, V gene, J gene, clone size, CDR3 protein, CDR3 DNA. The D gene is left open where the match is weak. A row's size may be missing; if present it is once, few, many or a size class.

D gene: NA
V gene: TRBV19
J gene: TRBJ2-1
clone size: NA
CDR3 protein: CASTPGYNEQFF
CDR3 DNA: TGTGCCAGTACCCCAGGGTACAATGAGCAGTTCTTC

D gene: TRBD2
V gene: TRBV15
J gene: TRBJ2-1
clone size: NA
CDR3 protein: CATSTGTSGNNEQFF
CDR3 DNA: TGTGCCACCAGCACCGGGACTAGCGGGAACAATGAGCAGTTCTTC

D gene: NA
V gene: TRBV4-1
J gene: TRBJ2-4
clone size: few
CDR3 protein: CASSQQGSLDIQYF
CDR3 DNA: TGCGCCAGCAGCCAGCAGGGGTCCCTTGACATTCAGTACTTC

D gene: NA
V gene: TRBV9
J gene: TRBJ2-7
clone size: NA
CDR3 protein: CASSVSTGPYEQYF
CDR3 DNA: TGTGCCAGCAGCGTAAGTACAGGGCCCTACGAGCAGTACTTC

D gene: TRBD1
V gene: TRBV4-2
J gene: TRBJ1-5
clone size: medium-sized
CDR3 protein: CASSPTGAVNQPQHF
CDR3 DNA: TGTGCCAGCAGTCCGACAGGGGCGGTCAATCAGCCCCAGCATTTT

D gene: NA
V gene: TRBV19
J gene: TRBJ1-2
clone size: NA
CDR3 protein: CASFSGRGGYTF
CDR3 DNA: TGTGCCAGTTTTTCGGGGAGGGGTGGCTACACCTTC

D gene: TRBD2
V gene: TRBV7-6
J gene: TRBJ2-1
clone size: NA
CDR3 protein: CASSLGAGGTYNEQFF
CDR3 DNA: TGTGCCAGCAGCTTAGGGGCGGGGGGGACCTACAATGAGCAGTTCTTC

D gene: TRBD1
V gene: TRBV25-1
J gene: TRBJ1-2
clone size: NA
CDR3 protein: CASSECRDRDYGYTF
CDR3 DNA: TGTGCCAGCAGTGAATGCCGGGACAGGGACTATGGCTACACCTTC

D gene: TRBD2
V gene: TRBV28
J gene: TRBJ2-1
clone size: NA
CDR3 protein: CASSIGSGASYNEQFF
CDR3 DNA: TGTGCCAGCAGCATAGGTAGCGGGGCTTCCTACAATGAGCAGTTCTTC

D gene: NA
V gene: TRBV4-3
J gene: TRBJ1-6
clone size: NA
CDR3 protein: CASSQEPGHYNSPLHF
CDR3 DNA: TGCGCCAGCAGCCAAGAACCGGGACACTATAATTCACCCCTCCACTTT

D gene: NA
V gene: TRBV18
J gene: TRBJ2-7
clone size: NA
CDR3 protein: CASSLVTGSYEQYF
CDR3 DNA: TGTGCCAGCTCCCTGGTTACAGGGTCCTACGAGCAGTACTTC

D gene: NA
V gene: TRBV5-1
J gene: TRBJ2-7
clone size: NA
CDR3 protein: CASSLGPGTPAYEQYF
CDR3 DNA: TGCGCCAGCAGCTTGGGGCCCGGGACACCCGCCTACGAGCAGTACTTC

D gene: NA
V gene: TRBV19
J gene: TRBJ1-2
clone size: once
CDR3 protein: CASTGFNYGYTF
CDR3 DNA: TGTGCCAGTACGGGGTTTAACTATGGCTACACCTTC

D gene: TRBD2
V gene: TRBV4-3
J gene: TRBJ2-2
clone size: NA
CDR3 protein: CASSQVYRTSGGVEELFF
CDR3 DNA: TGCGCCAGCAGCCAAGTTTACAGGACTAGCGGGGGTGTCGAGGAGCTGTTTTTT

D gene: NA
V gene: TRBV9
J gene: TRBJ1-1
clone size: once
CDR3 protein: CASTRTPNTEAFF
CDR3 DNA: TGTGCCAGCACCAGGACACCAAACACTGAAGCTTTCTTT

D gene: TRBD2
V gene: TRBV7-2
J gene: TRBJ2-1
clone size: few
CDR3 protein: CASVTSGAAFF
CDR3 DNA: TGTGCCAGCGTCACTAGCGGGGCCGCGTTCTTC

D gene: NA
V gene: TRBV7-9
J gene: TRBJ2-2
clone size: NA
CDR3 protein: CASSPRLNTGELFF
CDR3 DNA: TGTGCCAGCAGCCCCAGGCTGAACACCGGGGAGCTGTTTTTT

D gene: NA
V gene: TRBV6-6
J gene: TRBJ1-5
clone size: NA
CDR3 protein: CASRTGTGLGQPQHF
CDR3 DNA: TGTGCCAGCAGAACGGGCACAGGGCTGGGTCAGCCCCAGCATTTT

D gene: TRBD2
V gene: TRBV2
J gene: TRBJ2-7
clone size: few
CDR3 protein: CASREGLAAYYEQYF
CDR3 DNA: TGTGCCAGCCGGGAGGGACTAGCGGCTTACTACGAGCAGTACTTC

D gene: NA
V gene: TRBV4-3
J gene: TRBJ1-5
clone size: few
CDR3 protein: CASSFLYPSPNQPQHF
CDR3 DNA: TGCGCCAGCAGCTTCCTATACCCTTCACCTAATCAGCCCCAGCATTTT

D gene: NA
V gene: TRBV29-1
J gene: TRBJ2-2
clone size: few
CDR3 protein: CSAETGTNTGELFF
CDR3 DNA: TGCAGCGCTGAAACAGGGACGAACACCGGGGAGCTGTTTTTT

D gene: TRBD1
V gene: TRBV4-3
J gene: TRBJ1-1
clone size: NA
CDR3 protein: CASSQDRGQGAPAFF
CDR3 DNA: TGCGCCAGCAGCCAAGATCGCGGACAGGGGGCCCCAGCTTTCTTT

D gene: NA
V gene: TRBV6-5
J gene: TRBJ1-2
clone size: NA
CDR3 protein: CASGQPSNYGYTF
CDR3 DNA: TGTGCCAGCGGACAGCCCTCAAACTATGGCTACACCTTC

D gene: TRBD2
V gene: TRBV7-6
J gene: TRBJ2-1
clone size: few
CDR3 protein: CASSSLAGAYNEQFF
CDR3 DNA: TGTGCCAGCAGCTCGTTAGCGGGAGCCTACAATGAGCAGTTCTTC

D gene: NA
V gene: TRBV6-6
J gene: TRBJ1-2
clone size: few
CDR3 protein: CASKFSSNYGYTF
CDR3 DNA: TGTGCCAGCAAGTTCAGTAGCAACTATGGCTACACCTTC

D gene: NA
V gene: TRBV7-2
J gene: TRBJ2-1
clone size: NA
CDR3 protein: CASSLRRDGNYNEQFF
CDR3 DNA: TGTGCCAGCAGCTTACGGCGCGACGGGAACTACAATGAGCAGTTCTTC

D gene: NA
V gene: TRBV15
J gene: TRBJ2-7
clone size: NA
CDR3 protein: CATSRQRSYEQYF
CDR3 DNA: TGTGCCACCAGCAGGCAGAGGTCCTACGAGCAGTACTTC

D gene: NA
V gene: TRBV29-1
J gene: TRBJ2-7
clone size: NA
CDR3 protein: CSVRTVLTYEQYF
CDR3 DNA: TGCAGCGTTAGGACAGTCCTAACCTACGAGCAGTACTTC

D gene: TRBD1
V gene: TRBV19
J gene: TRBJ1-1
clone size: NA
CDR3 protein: CASSIGWERQGNTEAFF
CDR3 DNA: TGTGCCAGTAGTATAGGGTGGGAGAGACAGGGGAACACTGAAGCTTTCTTT

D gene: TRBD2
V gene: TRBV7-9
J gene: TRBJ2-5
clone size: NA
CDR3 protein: CASSLYSGGQETQYF
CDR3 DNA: TGTGCCAGCAGCTTATATTCGGGGGGACAAGAGACCCAGTACTTC

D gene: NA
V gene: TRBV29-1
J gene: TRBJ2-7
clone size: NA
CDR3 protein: CSVVQNYEQYF
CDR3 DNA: TGCAGCGTTGTACAGAACTACGAGCAGTACTTC

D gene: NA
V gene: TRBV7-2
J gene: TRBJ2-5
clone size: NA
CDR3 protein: CASSLSRRTRETQYF
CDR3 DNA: TGTGCCAGCAGCCTAAGCAGGAGGACGCGGGAGACCCAGTACTTC

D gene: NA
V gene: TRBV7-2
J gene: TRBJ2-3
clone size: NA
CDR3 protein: CASSPQVSGSTDTQYF
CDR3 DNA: TGTGCCAGCAGCCCACAGGTTTCCGGTAGCACAGATACGCAGTATTTT

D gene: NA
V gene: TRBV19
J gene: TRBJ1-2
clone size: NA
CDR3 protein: CASSPRHHYGYTF
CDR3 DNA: TGTGCCAGTAGTCCTCGACACCACTATGGCTACACCTTC

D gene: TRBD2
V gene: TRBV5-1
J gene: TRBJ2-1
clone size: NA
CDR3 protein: CASSFGGDYNEQFF
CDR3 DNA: TGCGCCAGCAGCTTTGGGGGGGATTACAATGAGCAGTTCTTC

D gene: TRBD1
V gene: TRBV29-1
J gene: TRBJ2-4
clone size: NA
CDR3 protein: CSVATRDRGLERDKNIQYF
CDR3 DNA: TGCAGCGTTGCCACTCGGGACAGGGGGCTTGAGAGGGACAAAAACATTCAGTACTTC

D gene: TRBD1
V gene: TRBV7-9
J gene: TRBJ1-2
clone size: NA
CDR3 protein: CASTDRDSGYTF
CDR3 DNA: TGTGCCAGCACCGACAGGGACTCTGGCTACACCTTC

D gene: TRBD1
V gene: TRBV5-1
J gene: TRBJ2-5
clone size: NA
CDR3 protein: CASSLGDSQQETQYF
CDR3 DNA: TGCGCCAGCAGCTTAGGGGACAGCCAACAAGAGACCCAGTACTTC

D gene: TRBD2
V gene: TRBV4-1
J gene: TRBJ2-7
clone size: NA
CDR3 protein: CASSQVPGGSGAYEQYF
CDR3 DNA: TGCGCCAGCAGCCAAGTCCCTGGCGGTAGCGGGGCCTACGAGCAGTACTTC

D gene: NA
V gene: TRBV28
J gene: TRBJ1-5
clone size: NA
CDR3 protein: CASSNSPQGRNSNQPQHF
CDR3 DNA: TGTGCCAGCTCTAACTCCCCCCAAGGCAGGAATAGCAATCAGCCCCAGCATTTT

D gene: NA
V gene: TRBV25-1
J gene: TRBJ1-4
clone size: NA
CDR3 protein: CASSEALGGNEKLFF
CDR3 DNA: TGTGCCAGCAGTGAGGCCCTAGGCGGAAATGAAAAACTGTTTTTT

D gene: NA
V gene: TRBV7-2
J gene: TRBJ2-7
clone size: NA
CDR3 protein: CASSLAYAYEQYF
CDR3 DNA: TGTGCCAGCAGCTTAGCCTACGCGTACGAGCAGTACTTC

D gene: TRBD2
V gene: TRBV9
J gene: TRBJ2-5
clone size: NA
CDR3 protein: CASSVAPASGQETQYF
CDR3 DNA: TGTGCCAGCAGCGTAGCTCCGGCTAGCGGACAAGAGACCCAGTACTTC

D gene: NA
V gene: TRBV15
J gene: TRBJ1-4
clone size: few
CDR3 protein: CATSRDRGGEKLFF
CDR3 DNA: TGTGCCACCAGCAGAGATCGGGGGGGGGAAAAACTGTTTTTT

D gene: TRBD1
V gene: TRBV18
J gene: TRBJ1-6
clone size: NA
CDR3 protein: CASSDRTGRSPLHF
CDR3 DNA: TGTGCCAGCTCAGATCGGACAGGGCGATCACCCCTCCACTTT

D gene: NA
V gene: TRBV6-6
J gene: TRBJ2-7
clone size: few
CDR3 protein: CASSNSYEQYF
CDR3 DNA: TGTGCCAGCAGCAACAGCTACGAGCAGTACTTC

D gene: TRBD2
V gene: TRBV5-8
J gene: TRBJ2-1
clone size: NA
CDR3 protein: CASSLARLAGGPGDEQFF
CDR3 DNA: TGTGCCAGCAGCTTAGCCCGACTAGCGGGAGGGCCTGGGGATGAGCAGTTCTTC

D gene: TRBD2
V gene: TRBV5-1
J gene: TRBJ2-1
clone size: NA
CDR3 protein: CASSLDATSGFNEQFF
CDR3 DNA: TGCGCCAGCAGCTTGGATGCGACTAGCGGATTCAATGAGCAGTTCTTC

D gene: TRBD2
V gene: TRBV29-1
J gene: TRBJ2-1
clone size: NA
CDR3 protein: CSVDKLPPPAGATFF
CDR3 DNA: TGCAGCGTTGACAAACTGCCCCCTCCAGCGGGAGCGACCTTCTTC

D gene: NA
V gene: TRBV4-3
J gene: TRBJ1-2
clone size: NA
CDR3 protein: CASSPWGREHGYTF
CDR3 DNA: TGCGCCAGCAGCCCCTGGGGGCGCGAACATGGCTACACCTTC

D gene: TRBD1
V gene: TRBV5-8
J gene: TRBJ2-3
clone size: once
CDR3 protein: CASSPGQGALSTDTQYF
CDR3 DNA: TGTGCCAGCAGCCCCGGACAGGGCGCTCTTAGCACAGATACGCAGTATTTT

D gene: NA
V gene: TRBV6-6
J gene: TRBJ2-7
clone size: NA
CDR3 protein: CASSPRSGGAEQYF
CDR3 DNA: TGTGCCAGCAGTCCCCGGAGTGGTGGGGCCGAGCAGTACTTC

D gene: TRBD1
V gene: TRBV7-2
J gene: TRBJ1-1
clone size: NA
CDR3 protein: CASSVDRANTEAFF
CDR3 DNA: TGTGCCAGCAGTGTAGACAGGGCGAACACTGAAGCTTTCTTT

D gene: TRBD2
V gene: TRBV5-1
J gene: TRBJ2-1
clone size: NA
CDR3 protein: CASSFIAGVNNEQFF
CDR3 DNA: TGCGCCAGCAGCTTCATTGCGGGGGTTAACAATGAGCAGTTCTTC

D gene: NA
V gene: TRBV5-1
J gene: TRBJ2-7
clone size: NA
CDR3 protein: CASSLAGWGGEQYF
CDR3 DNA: TGCGCCAGCAGCTTGGCAGGTTGGGGAGGCGAGCAGTACTTC

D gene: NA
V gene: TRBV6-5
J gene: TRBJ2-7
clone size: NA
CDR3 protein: CASSYEAGSEQYF
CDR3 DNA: TGTGCCAGCAGTTACGAAGCCGGGTCCGAGCAGTACTTC

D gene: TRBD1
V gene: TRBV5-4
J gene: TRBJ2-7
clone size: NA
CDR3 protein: CASSLAGTGGVGYEQYF
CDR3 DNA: TGTGCCAGCAGCTTGGCCGGGACAGGGGGCGTAGGTTACGAGCAGTACTTC

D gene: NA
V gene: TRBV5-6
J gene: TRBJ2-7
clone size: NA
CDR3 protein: CASSIGVSYEQYF
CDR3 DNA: TGTGCCAGCAGCATCGGGGTCTCCTACGAGCAGTACTTC

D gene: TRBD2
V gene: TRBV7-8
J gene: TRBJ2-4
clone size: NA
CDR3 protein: CASSPRASGGAEAKNIQYF
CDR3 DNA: TGTGCCAGCAGCCCACGGGCTAGCGGGGGGGCTGAGGCCAAAAACATTCAGTACTTC

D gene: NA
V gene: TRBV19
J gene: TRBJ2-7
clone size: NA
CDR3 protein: CASSMGQNEQYF
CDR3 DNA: TGTGCCAGTAGTATGGGACAAAACGAGCAGTACTTC